A few counts support the clone carrying this TCR beta chain. These data originate in a study of blood T cell repertoires in COVID-19. Germline V gives CDR1 GTSNPN, CDR2 SVGIG (reference sequence). CDR3 length: 12 residues. The V and J ends lost 4 bases and 1 base respectively, with 8 bases between them. Produced via immunoSEQ multiplex PCR; TCRdb's table is partial and in-frame only. This sample has some 210,000 clones, with 80% found just once. The chain joins TRBV30 to TRBJ2-7, with D tentatively TRBD1 (6 bases). The TCR originated in a man younger than 40 with acute COVID-19. Source material: PBMCs or T cells enriched from blood (not recorded which). The CDR3 bases are TGTGCCTGGAACAGGGCGTCCTACGAGCAGTACTTC. Amino acids: CAWNRASYEQYF.